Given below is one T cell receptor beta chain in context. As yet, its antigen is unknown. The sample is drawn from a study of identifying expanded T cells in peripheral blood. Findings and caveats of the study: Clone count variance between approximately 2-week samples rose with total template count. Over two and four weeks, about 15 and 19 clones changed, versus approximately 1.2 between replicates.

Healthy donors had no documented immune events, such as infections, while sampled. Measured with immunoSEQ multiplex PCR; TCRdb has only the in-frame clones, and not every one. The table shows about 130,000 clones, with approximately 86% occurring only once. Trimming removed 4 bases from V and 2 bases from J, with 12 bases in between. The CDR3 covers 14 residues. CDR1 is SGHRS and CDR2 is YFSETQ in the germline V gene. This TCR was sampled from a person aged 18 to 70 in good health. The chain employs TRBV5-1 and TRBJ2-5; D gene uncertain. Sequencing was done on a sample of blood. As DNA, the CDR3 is TGCGCCAGCAGCCCCGGTAGAAGTCAAGAGACCCAGTACTTC. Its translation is CASSPGRSQETQYF. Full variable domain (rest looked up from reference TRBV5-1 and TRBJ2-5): KAGVTQTPRYLIKTRGQQVTLSCSPISGHRSVSWYQQTPGQGLQFLFEYFSETQRNKGNFPGRFSGRQFSNSRSEMNVSTLELGDSALYLCASSPGRSQETQYFGPGTRLLVL.